These 13 T cell receptor beta chains were sequenced from one sample in a study of radiotherapy plus CTLA-4 blockade in lung cancer. Method: immunoSEQ multiplex PCR; TCRdb's copy keeps in-frame clones and lacks some. The sample has about 62,000 clones; about 72% are singletons. The starting material was peripheral blood, obtained from a patient treated with radiotherapy plus ipilimumab. Every receptor here comes from a human donor with non-small cell lung cancer who had a complete response to radiotherapy plus ipilimumab.

The V and J genes are TRBV7-8 and TRBJ2-3, with 9 bases identical to TRBD1. CDR3 length: 14 residues. J gave up 4 bases and V 5 bases, and 4 bases lay outside the gene matches. Germline V CDR1 and CDR2: SGHVS, FQNEAQ. DNA of the CDR3: TGTGCCAGCAGCAACCGACAGGGGGCAGATACGCAGTATTTT. Its protein product is CASSNRQGADTQYF.

The chain joins TRBV20-1 to TRBJ1-6; D is unresolved. The V gene's germline CDR1 is DFQATT and CDR2 SNEGSKA (reference sequence). Trimming stripped 6 bases from V and 11 bases from J, with 11 bases between. CDR3 length equals 11 residues. The CDR3 DNA is TGCAGTGCCGGGGATGAGGCACCCCTCCACTTT. Its protein is CSAGDEAPLHF.

The chain has TRBV6-5 and TRBJ1-6; no clear D gene. Trimming stripped 0 bases from V and 9 bases from J, with 9 bases between. The germline gives CDR1 MNHEY, CDR2 SVGAGI. The CDR3 runs to 14 residues. The CDR3 DNA sequence: TGTGCCAGCAGTTACTCTGCCAGTTCTTCACCCCTCCACTTT. Residues: CASSYSASSSPLHF.

The V and J genes are TRBV18 and TRBJ1-1; a weak D match, TRBD1 (6 bases). Germline values: CDR1 KGHSH, CDR2 LQKENI. Trimming left V 4 bases short and J 2 bases short, with 14 bases between. The CDR3 is made up of 15 amino acids. The CDR3, as DNA: TGTGCCAGCTCACTTTCCGGGACATCTAACACTGAAGCTTTCTTT. It yields the protein CASSLSGTSNTEAFF.

A word on this clone: The sample contains more than one DNA sequence encoding this CDR3. The chain combines TRBV11-2 with TRBJ1-5, with a possible D match to TRBD1 (5 bases). V was trimmed by 5 bases and J by 0 bases, leaving 14 bases between them. CDR1 is SGHAT, CDR2 FQNNGV, per germline. CDR3 length: 16 amino acids. Here the CDR3 DNA reads TGTGCCAGCAGCCCCGACAGCCTCTATAGCAATCAGCCCCAGCATTTT. Translated, it gives CASSPDSLYSNQPQHF.

The chain links TRBV5-1 to TRBJ1-4; D not resolved. Germline V gene lookup returns CDR1 SGHRS and CDR2 YFSETQ. The length of the CDR3 is 15 residues. V was cut by 0 bases and J by 7 bases, with 13 bases left in between. CDR3 DNA: TGCGCCAGCAGCTTGGATTCCGGGAATCGTGAAAAACTGTTTTTT. Its protein is CASSLDSGNREKLFF.

DNA of the CDR3: TGTGCCAGCAGGAAGAGGACAGTTTATAATTCACCCCTCCACTTT. This encodes CASRKRTVYNSPLHF. The chain combines TRBV6-5 with TRBJ1-6; possibly TRBD1 for D (6 bases). Germline values: CDR1 MNHEY, CDR2 SVGAGI. CDR3 size: 15 residues. Trimming took 6 bases from V and 4 from J, leaving 13 bases between them.

CDR3 sequence: CAISPGETQYF. DNA of the CDR3: TGTGCCATCAGCCCGGGAGAGACCCAGTACTTC. This sequence joins TRBV10-3 and TRBJ2-5, with no clear D. There are 11 residues in the CDR3. Trimming pared 6 bases from V and 4 bases from J, leaving 6 bases between. Germline CDR1 and CDR2: ENHRY and SYGVKD.

The rearrangement links TRBV10-2 to TRBJ1-2; 10 bases agree with TRBD1. Germline trimming cut 5 bases from V and 0 bases from J; bases unmatched to any gene: 6. This CDR3 is built from 16 residues. Germline-derived CDR1 and CDR2 are WSHSY and SAAADI. CDR3 DNA: TGCGCCAGCAGTCTGGGACAGGGGAATTCTAACTATGGCTACACCTTC. It yields the protein CASSLGQGNSNYGYTF.

The chain joins TRBV9 to TRBJ2-6, with 11 bases fitting TRBD2. The CDR3 totals 20 residues. The V gene end was trimmed by 3 bases and the J gene end by 0 bases; junction bases not matched to a gene: 11. Germline assignment: CDR1 SGDLS and CDR2 YYNGEE. The CDR3 spells CASSARGRGTSGSGANVLTF. The CDR3 region has the DNA TGTGCCAGCAGCGCGAGAGGGAGGGGGACTAGCGGCTCTGGGGCCAACGTCCTGACTTTC.

This clone was counted only a few times. The chain carries TRBV21-1 and TRBJ1-1; the DNA was not used to check the table's D call, TRBD1. TRBV21-1 constitutes a pseudogene. The CDR3 sequence is 12 residues long. The CDR3 region has the DNA TGTGCCAGCAGCAAAGACAGGTGCGCAGCTTTCTTT. Protein sequence: CASSKDRCAAFF.

The chain couples TRBV11-2 to TRBJ1-4, with D tentatively TRBD1 (5 bases). CDR1 is SGHAT, CDR2 FQNNGV, per germline. V lost 0 bases, J lost 3 bases, and 11 bases lay in between. The length of the CDR3 is 16 residues. CDR3 DNA: TGTGCCAGCAGCTTAGATGTGACAGCCGCTAATGAAAAACTGTTTTTT. Amino acids: CASSLDVTAANEKLFF.

J is TRBJ2-2 and V is TRBV9; D not certain. Trimming cost V 2 bases and J 1 base, with 9 bases left between them. Germline CDR1 and CDR2: SGDLS and YYNGEE. This CDR3 has 15 amino acids. CDR3 coding DNA: TGTGCCAGCAGCGTCTCGTCCAGGAACACCGGGGAGCTGTTTTTT. It codes for CASSVSSRNTGELFF.